The rows below give T cell receptor beta chains drawn from one sample of a study of blood T cells in healthy people across ages. TCRdb re-called the 5' RACE reads with MiXCR, one entry per CDR3 protein. The sample has about 800,000 distinct CDR3 sequences, roughly 64% seen once. The specimen sequenced was blood. The receptors stem from a young man in good health. Both conserved end residues are part of each CDR3. The D gene is left open where the match is weak. The size entry is marked missing in some rows and otherwise reads once, few, many or a size class.

clone size,J gene,D gene,CDR3 length,V gene,CDR3 DNA,CDR3 protein
.,TRBJ1-1,.,10,TRBV20-1,TGCAGTGCGCGCGAATCGATAGCTTTCTTT,CSARESIAFF
.,TRBJ1-2,.,17,TRBV27,TGTGCCAGCAGTTCCCTTTTAGTCGCGGGCTCCGTCCCAGGCTACACCTTC,CASSSLLVAGSVPGYTF
.,TRBJ2-3,TRBD2,16,TRBV9,TGTGCCAGCAGCGCGAGCGGGGGGAATCCCGCAGATACGCAGTATTTT,CASSASGGNPADTQYF
.,TRBJ2-7,.,14,TRBV19,TGTGCCAGTAGTATGGTAATTGGGTCCTACGAGCAGTACTTC,CASSMVIGSYEQYF
.,TRBJ2-4,.,15,TRBV27,TGTGCCAGCAGTCGGACAGGCGGGACCAAAAACATTCAGTACTTC,CASSRTGGTKNIQYF
many,TRBJ2-7,TRBD1,16,TRBV4-2,TGTGCCAGCAGCCAAAAGCCGGGACAGGGGGCAGACGAGCAGTACTTC,CASSQKPGQGADEQYF
.,TRBJ1-1,TRBD1,14,TRBV24-1,TGTGCCACCAGACAGGGGGAAAGGAACACTGAAGCTTTCTTT,CATRQGERNTEAFF
few,TRBJ2-1,TRBD2,16,TRBV6-5,TGTGCCAGCAGTTGGCAACTAGCGAGCTCCTACAATGAGCAGTTCTTC,CASSWQLASSYNEQFF
.,TRBJ2-5,.,16,TRBV5-1,TGCGCCAGCAGCTTCGGGATAGGGTCATCGTCAGGGACCCAGTACTTC,CASSFGIGSSSGTQYF
.,TRBJ1-2,.,16,TRBV6-5,TGTGCCAGCAGAAACTCCCGACAGCTAAGGGACTATGGCTACACCTTC,CASRNSRQLRDYGYTF
few,TRBJ2-1,.,14,TRBV9,TGTGCCAGCAGCGTGCAAGACGCGATCAATGAGCAGTTCTTC,CASSVQDAINEQFF
.,TRBJ2-4,TRBD2,16,TRBV5-4,TGTGCCAGCAGCTTGGCGCTAGCGGGAGCCAAAAACATTCAGTACTTC,CASSLALAGAKNIQYF
few,TRBJ2-1,.,16,TRBV21-1,TGTGCCAGCAGCAAAGGGATAGCGGGGGGGCCGGATGAGCAGTTCTTC,CASSKGIAGGPDEQFF
.,TRBJ2-7,.,15,TRBV6-6,TGTGCCAGCAGACCCGCAACTAGAGCAAGCTACGAGCAGTACTTC,CASRPATRASYEQYF
few,TRBJ2-7,.,15,TRBV20-1,TGCAGTGCTAGAGATCCAACCCGGACCTCCTACGAGCAGTACTTC,CSARDPTRTSYEQYF
few,TRBJ2-7,.,14,TRBV29-1,TGCAGCGTGGCCAGGGTAGCCGGATCCTACGAGCAGTACTTC,CSVARVAGSYEQYF
.,TRBJ2-7,.,13,TRBV27,TGTGCCAGCAGTCAAAGCGACGGCTACGAGCAGTACTTC,CASSQSDGYEQYF
.,TRBJ2-1,TRBD2,14,TRBV7-2,TGTGCCAGCAGCTTCACGGGAGGGCCCGATGAGCAGTTCTTC,CASSFTGGPDEQFF
.,TRBJ2-1,TRBD2,19,TRBV10-2,TGCGCCAGCAGTGAGGTGTTACTAGCGGGGGAACGATCCTACAATGAGCAGTTCTTC,CASSEVLLAGERSYNEQFF
.,TRBJ2-4,.,12,TRBV15,TGTGCCACCAGCAGAGCCGCGACCGCCCTGTACTTC,CATSRAATALYF
few,TRBJ2-1,TRBD2,13,TRBV29-1,TGCAGCGTTGAGGGACTAGTCTTCCATGAGCAGTTCTTC,CSVEGLVFHEQFF
.,TRBJ2-1,TRBD2,16,TRBV14,TGTGCCAGCAGCCCAGCGGGAGGGCCGGTCTTGAGTGAGCAGTTCTTC,CASSPAGGPVLSEQFF
once,TRBJ2-1,TRBD2,15,TRBV12-3/TRBV12-4,TGTGCCAGCAGATTGACTAGCGGGGGGGCACATGAGCAGTTCTTC,CASRLTSGGAHEQFF
few,TRBJ2-5,.,12,TRBV4-2,TGTGCCAGCAGCCAACAGGCGGAGACCCAGTACTTC,CASSQQAETQYF
.,TRBJ2-1,.,13,TRBV20-1,TGCAGTGCCCCGAGTAGTTGGGAGGATGAGCAGTTCTTC,CSAPSSWEDEQFF
.,TRBJ1-2,TRBD1,15,TRBV7-9,TGTGCCAGCAGCCGCGGCGAGGACAGGGATGTTGGCTACACCTTC,CASSRGEDRDVGYTF
.,TRBJ2-5,TRBD2,15,TRBV19,TGTGCCAGTAGTCGGGCGGGGGGCTTGCGCGAGACCCAGTACTTC,CASSRAGGLRETQYF
.,TRBJ1-2,TRBD1,20,TRBV6-1,TGTGCCAGCAGCGATCATTTACTTCGACAGGGATTGGGATCGAACTATGGCTACACCTTC,CASSDHLLRQGLGSNYGYTF
.,TRBJ1-1,.,14,TRBV25-1,TGTGCCAGCAGTGAATATCGGACGACCTCTGAAGCTTTCTTT,CASSEYRTTSEAFF
.,TRBJ2-5,TRBD2,18,TRBV7-2,TGTGCCAGCAGCTTAGGGAATCTAGCGGGAGCTGGAGGGGAGACCCAGTACTTC,CASSLGNLAGAGGETQYF
.,TRBJ1-4,TRBD1,13,TRBV11-2,TGTGCCAGCAACAACAGGGGGGAAGAAAAACTGTTTTTT,CASNNRGEEKLFF
.,TRBJ1-5,.,13,TRBV20-1,TGCAGTGCTAGTTACCAGGGTGGACAGCCCCAGCATTTT,CSASYQGGQPQHF
few,TRBJ2-5,.,14,TRBV29-1,TGCAGCGTTGAAGAACCAGGCCGGGTCTGGGCCCAGTACTTC,CSVEEPGRVWAQYF
few,TRBJ1-2,.,14,TRBV20-1,TGCAGTCCAAAGGACCCGGGACTACTTAACGGCTACACCTTC,CSPKDPGLLNGYTF
few,TRBJ1-2,.,13,TRBV12-3/TRBV12-4,TGTGCCAGCAGTAAACCAGGAGCTAGGGGCTACACCTTC,CASSKPGARGYTF
many,TRBJ1-2,.,13,TRBV20-1,TGCAGTGCTAGGTATTGGGAGGACTATGGCTACACCTTC,CSARYWEDYGYTF
once,TRBJ1-2,TRBD1,15,TRBV20-1,TGCAGTGCTCCCGATCGATCACAGGGGGACTATGGCTACACCTTC,CSAPDRSQGDYGYTF
.,TRBJ1-3,.,14,TRBV7-9,TGTGCCAGCAGCTTAGATCGGGAGTACGACACCATATATTTT,CASSLDREYDTIYF
few,TRBJ2-1,TRBD1,16,TRBV28,TGTGCCAGCAGGGGTAGGGACAGGGTTTGGGTCAATGAGCAGTTCTTC,CASRGRDRVWVNEQFF
few,TRBJ2-4,TRBD1,12,TRBV6-2/TRBV6-3,TGTGCCAGCAACGACAGGGGTTGGGAGCAGTACTTC,CASNDRGWEQYF
.,TRBJ2-7,TRBD2,13,TRBV29-1,TGCAGCGTTGAACGGGGGGGCGTCCACGAGCAGTACTTC,CSVERGGVHEQYF
.,TRBJ2-3,.,13,TRBV4-1,TGCGCCAGCAGGAGCACTAGCACAGATACGCAGTATTTT,CASRSTSTDTQYF